A selection of T cell receptor beta chains follows, all from one sample in a study of naive and memory T cell subsets. TCRdb reprocessed the UMI-ligation and nested PCR reads with MiXCR, giving one entry per CDR3 protein. This repertoire shows some 83,000 distinct CDR3 sequences, around 13% found once; its top ten account for over 0.75%. Sequences were obtained from central memory CD4+ T cells from blood. The receptors stem from a human donor in good health. Each CDR3 is given with its conserved first and last residue. The D gene is left open where the match is weak. Clone size appears in some rows only: once, few, many, or a class for an expanded clone.

-,TRBJ2-5,TRBD2,TRBV12-3/TRBV12-4,TGTGCCAGCAGTTTAGGCAGGAGTAGATGGAGCGGGAGGGCCCTCGGCCAAGAGACCCAGTACTTC,CASSLGRSRWSGRALGQETQYF
few,TRBJ1-3,-,TRBV4-1,TGCGCCAGCAGCCACGGGCGTGGGACGGCCCGAAACACCATATATTTT,CASSHGRGTARNTIYF
-,TRBJ2-3,TRBD2,TRBV10-3,TGTGCCATCAGGAACAGCGGGAGGGCCGGGGATACGCAGTATTTT,CAIRNSGRAGDTQYF
few,TRBJ1-4,-,TRBV29-1,TGCAGCGTTGGGAGGCAGGGGAATGAAAAACTGTTTTTT,CSVGRQGNEKLFF
many,TRBJ1-4,-,TRBV20-1,TGCAGTGCTAGACAGGGAGCAACTAATGAAAAACTGTTTTTT,CSARQGATNEKLFF
many,TRBJ2-3,TRBD2,TRBV29-1,TGCAGCGTTGAGTCCCTAGCGGGCGGCTGGGGCACAGATACGCAGTATTTT,CSVESLAGGWGTDTQYF
-,TRBJ2-1,TRBD2,TRBV7-3,TGTGCCAGCAGCTCTCGGACTAGTGGTGAGCAGTTCTTC,CASSSRTSGEQFF
few,TRBJ1-2,-,TRBV11-3,TGTGCCAGCAGCTCGGGGACGCCGGGGGACTATGGCTACACCTTC,CASSSGTPGDYGYTF
many,TRBJ2-7,-,TRBV20-1,TGCAGTGCTAACAGGGCAGACGAGCAGTACTTC,CSANRADEQYF
-,TRBJ2-1,TRBD2,TRBV7-9,TGTGCCAGCAGCTTCGGACTAGCGGGGTTCGATGAGCAGTTCTTC,CASSFGLAGFDEQFF
-,TRBJ2-6,-,TRBV20-1,TGCAGTGCCACACCGATCCAGGGCTCCGGGGCCAACGTCCTGACTTTC,CSATPIQGSGANVLTF
-,TRBJ1-2,TRBD1,TRBV19,TGTGCCAGTAGTAGGGGACAGATCTTCTATGGCTACACCTTC,CASSRGQIFYGYTF
once,TRBJ1-6,-,TRBV4-2,TGTGCCAGCAGCCAAGATATTTTGGGGGGCAGAAGTTCACCCCTCCACTTT,CASSQDILGGRSSPLHF
-,TRBJ1-4,-,TRBV11-2,TGTGCCAGCAGCTTTTCCTTAACTGAGGAAAAACTGTTTTTT,CASSFSLTEEKLFF
many,TRBJ2-3,TRBD2,TRBV7-2,TGTGCCAGCAGCTTCCGAACTAGCGGGAGCCCGAGGACGCAGTATTTT,CASSFRTSGSPRTQYF
once,TRBJ1-6,TRBD1,TRBV20-1,TGCAGTGCTATTCGGACAGGGGCCTCCTATAATTCACCCCTCCACTTT,CSAIRTGASYNSPLHF
-,TRBJ2-1,TRBD2,TRBV7-8,TGTGCCAGCAGCCCTAGCGGGCTACTATCTAGCGGCTACAATGAGCAGTTCTTC,CASSPSGLLSSGYNEQFF
-,TRBJ2-1,-,TRBV29-1,TGCAGCGCAGGGACGCAACTGACCGCGGAGCAGTTCTTC,CSAGTQLTAEQFF
many,TRBJ2-7,TRBD1,TRBV20-1,TGCAGTGCTAGGGGCAACACCGGGACAGAGAACGAGCAGTACTTC,CSARGNTGTENEQYF
many,TRBJ1-5,-,TRBV4-3,TGCGCCAGCAGCCAGCAGCTCAATCAGCCCCAGCATTTT,CASSQQLNQPQHF
many,TRBJ2-5,TRBD2,TRBV5-4,TGTGCCAGCAGCTCCGGGACTAGCGGGAGTTGGGGAGAGACCCAGTACTTC,CASSSGTSGSWGETQYF
-,TRBJ2-5,-,TRBV28,TGTGCCAGCAGTTTAGTCAGATGGACCCAGTACTTC,CASSLVRWTQYF
-,TRBJ2-2,-,TRBV4-3,TGCGCCAGCAGCCATTCGAACACCGGGGAGCTGTTTTTT,CASSHSNTGELFF